The 8 T cell receptor beta chains given below trace back to one sample, sequenced in a study of OX40 agonist ivuxolimab in advanced cancers. Library preparation used the immunoSEQ multiplex PCR assay. TCRdb holds this immuneACCESS table with in-frame rearrangements only. Some clones are missing; in checked studies, unresolved V genes explain under half, and the rest has no known cause. For this sample the table gives 69,000 or so clones, of which around 83% were detected only once. The ten biggest clones cover approximately 6.8% of the sample. The input for sequencing was CD4+ or CD8+ T cells sorted from blood, taken in a trial of the OX40 agonist ivuxolimab. These TCRs come from an adult with an advanced solid tumor such as melanoma, head and neck, liver or kidney cancer.

This clone was detected only a few times. V gene TRBV19 combines with J gene TRBJ1-2; unclear D gene. Germline CDR1 reads LNHDA; CDR2 reads SQIVND (reference sequence). The CDR3 has 10 residues. V dropped 10 bases and J dropped 8 bases, with 11 bases sitting between them. The CDR3 reads CATRTTGYTF. In nucleotides, the CDR3 is TGTGCCACCCGAACAACCGGCTACACCTTC.

The V and J genes are TRBV5-6 and TRBJ2-5; 8 bases match TRBD1. Germline CDR1 reads SGHDT; CDR2 reads YYEEEE. Unmatched junction bases numbered 5, after V lost 5 bases and J lost 5 bases. The CDR3 length is 13 residues. The CDR3 DNA follows: TGTGCCAGCAGTCGGACAGGGTACGAGACCCAGTACTTC. Translated: CASSRTGYETQYF.

J is TRBJ1-3 and V is TRBV7-2; the match to TRBD1 covers 8 bases. The junction had 16 bases not matched to a gene; V was cut back by 5 bases and J by 4 bases. The CDR3 has 18 residues. Germline assignment: CDR1 SGHTA and CDR2 FQGNSA. The CDR3 bases are TGTGCCAGCAGCCACCTGGACAGGGCCTACACCGAAGGAAACACCATATATTTT. Protein sequence: CASSHLDRAYTEGNTIYF.

Of note for this clone: Sequence at one end of the junction differs from germline and may be a read error. V and J are TRBV9 and TRBJ2-5; D remains ambiguous. This CDR3 has 14 residues. Germline-derived CDR1 and CDR2 are SGDLS and YYNGEE. Written as DNA, the CDR3 is TGTGCCAGCAGCCCAGAGGTAGCTCAAGGGACCCAGTACTTC. Translation gives CASSPEVAQGTQYF.

The chain carries TRBV6-1 and TRBJ2-7; tentatively, D is TRBD1 (6 bases). V was cut by 4 bases and J by 1 base, with 11 bases left in between. Germline values: CDR1 MNHNS, CDR2 SASEGT. The CDR3 totals 14 residues. The CDR3 sequence: CASSGTVTSYEQYV. CDR3 in DNA: TGTGCCAGCAGTGGGACAGTTACTTCCTACGAGCAGTACGTC.

The chain uses TRBV4-1 and TRBJ2-2; TRBD2 might be the D (6 bases). V lost 2 bases and J 6 bases, leaving 7 bases between the germline ends. In germline, CDR1 is MGHRA, CDR2 YSYEKL. CDR3 length: 13 residues. The CDR3 spells CASSQWGAGELFF. CDR3 bases: TGCGCCAGCAGCCAATGGGGGGCCGGGGAGCTGTTTTTT.

V is TRBV27 and J is TRBJ1-2; D ambiguous. The germline CDR1 and CDR2 sequences are MNHEY and SMNVEV (reference sequence). V was shortened by 0 bases and J by 4 bases, with 6 bases between the two germline ends. This CDR3 comprises 13 residues. The CDR3 spells CASSLSLGYGYTF. The CDR3, as DNA: TGTGCCAGCAGTTTATCGTTGGGCTATGGCTACACCTTC.

The V gene is TRBV7-3, the J gene TRBJ2-1; the D is unclear. Germline values: CDR1 SGHTA, CDR2 FQGTGA. CDR3 length equals 15 residues. V gave up 2 bases and J gave up 3 bases, with 11 bases separating them. CDR3 bases: TGTGCCAGCAGCTTATCGGCCCTAGGCTACAATGAGCAGTTCTTC. Protein product: CASSLSALGYNEQFF.